The T cell receptor (beta chain) under discussion was sequenced for a study of a mutant IDH1 vaccine in newly diagnosed glioma. In the study overall: Patients under treatment included around 60% males and around 38% females and had a mean age of about 37 years. Before enrollment, the patients had been treated with radiotherapy alone, temozolomide alone, or both together. Most of them had received both. Findings and limits, study-wide: Pseudoprogression apparently tracked independently of changes in top peripheral T cell clonotypes. Vaccination elicited immune responses in approximately 93% of patients.

The CDR3 is made up of 16 amino acids. CDR1 is KGHSH, CDR2 LQKENI, per germline. Trimming took 5 bases from V and 1 from J; bases not matched to a gene: 9. Sequencing was performed with immunoSEQ multiplex PCR; in TCRdb, only in-frame clones are kept and a portion is missing. The sample comprises roughly 70,000 clones, about 86% of which are singletons, and over 2.5% rests with the top ten. Details on this clone: What it binds is not known.

The time point was: baseline, week 1 (first vaccination visit). Treatment indicated: pre-vaccination baseline after standard-of-care therapy. The material sequenced was PBMCs, taken from a glioma patient treated with radiotherapy, temozolomide or both. This chain links TRBV18 with TRBJ2-3; TRBD1 agrees at 7 bases. The source of this sequence is a man aged 25-45 years with glioma. In DNA form, the CDR3 reads TGTGCCAGCTCATCCCTTTCCGGGACAGGCACAGATACGCAGTATTTT. Amino acids: CASSSLSGTGTDTQYF.